Here is one T cell receptor beta chain with its context. Antigen: not known. The CDR3 length is 14 residues. V lost 1 base, J lost 5 bases, and 3 bases stayed unmatched. The entry originates in a study of beta chain features in type 1 diabetes. Overall study results and limits: The question of HLA type influencing TCRB rearrangement was one that remained unresolved here.

The sequenced template was cDNA made from the entire isolated RNA. The table came from immunoSEQ multiplex PCR; TCRdb's copy has only in-frame clones and leaves some out. This sample has around 400,000 clones, with less than 15% found just once. The receptor comes from a woman younger than 35 in good health. Sequenced sample: naive CD4+ T cells from blood. J is TRBJ2-5 and V is TRBV23-1, with 8 bases identical to TRBD1. TRBV23-1 is placed among ORFs of uncertain function. CDR3 in amino acids: CASSQWTGSETQYF. The CDR3 DNA sequence: TGCGCCAGCAGTCAATGGACAGGGTCCGAGACCCAGTACTTC.